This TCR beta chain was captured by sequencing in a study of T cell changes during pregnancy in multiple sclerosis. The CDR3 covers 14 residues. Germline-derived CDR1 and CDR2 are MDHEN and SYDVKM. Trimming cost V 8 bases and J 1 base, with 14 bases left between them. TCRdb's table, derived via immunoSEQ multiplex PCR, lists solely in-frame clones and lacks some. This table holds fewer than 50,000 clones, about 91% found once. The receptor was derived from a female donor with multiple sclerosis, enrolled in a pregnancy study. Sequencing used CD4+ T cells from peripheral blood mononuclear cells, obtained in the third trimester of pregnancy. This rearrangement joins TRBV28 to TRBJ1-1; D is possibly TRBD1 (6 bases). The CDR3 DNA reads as TGTGCCAGCCGTAACACAGGGCCGAACACTGAAGCTTTCTTT. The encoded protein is CASRNTGPNTEAFF.